The 8 T cell receptor beta chains in this list originate from one sample, sequenced in a study of CD8+CD57+ T cells in acquired aplastic anemia. According to the study, genomic DNA was the template for TCR beta VDJ and CDR3 profiling. TCRdb redid the calling of the reads with MiXCR, one entry per CDR3 protein. The table shows under 200,000 distinct CDR3 sequences, with 48% occurring only once. For sequencing, patients were chosen who had shown expansion of CD8+CD57+ cells by flow cytometry. Sequenced: sorted CD4+, CD8+, or CD8+CD57+ T cells (not recorded which) from PBMCs. The source is a human donor with aplastic anemia.

This clonotype was counted ten times or more. This rearrangement joins TRBV11-2 to TRBJ1-5, with D tentatively TRBD1 (6 bases). In germline, CDR1 is SGHAT, CDR2 FQNNGV. The length of the CDR3 is 16 residues. V lost 5 bases to trimming and J lost 0 bases, with 14 bases between them. CDR3: CASSTDSSNSNQPQHF. CDR3 nucleotides: TGTGCCAGCAGCACGGACAGTTCCAATAGCAATCAGCCCCAGCATTTT.

This clonotype was picked up many times. The genes are TRBV7-8 and TRBJ2-7; 7 positions match TRBD1. Losses at the gene ends were 4 bases for V and 3 bases for J; bases not matched to a gene: 9. CDR1 is SGHVS, CDR2 FQNEAQ, per germline. The CDR3 contains 15 residues. The CDR3 is CASSSFQRQGYEQYF. DNA for the CDR3: TGTGCCAGCAGCTCATTCCAGAGACAGGGCTACGAGCAGTACTTC.

There are a few counts of this clonotype. The chain has TRBV24-1 and TRBJ1-3; 7 bases agree with TRBD1. This CDR3 contains 17 residues. Trimming at V came to 7 bases and at J to 0 bases, leaving 11 bases not matched to a gene. From germline, CDR1 is KGHDR and CDR2 SFDVKD. The CDR3 DNA sequence: TGTGCCACCAGGGTACAAGGGGGCCGCGTCTCTGGAAACACCATATATTTT. It is translated as CATRVQGGRVSGNTIYF.

The CDR3 here is CATSERGLVQETQYF. The CDR3 DNA sequence: TGTGCCACCAGTGAGCGGGGACTCGTTCAAGAGACCCAGTACTTC. The J gene is TRBJ2-5, the V gene TRBV24-1; D might be TRBD2 (6 bases). Trimming stripped 4 bases from V and 2 bases from J, with 13 bases between. The germline CDR1 and CDR2 sequences are KGHDR and SFDVKD. This CDR3 comprises 15 residues.

The chain joins TRBV6-2 or TRBV6-3 to TRBJ2-1; the D is unclear. Trimming stripped 2 bases from V and 4 bases from J, with 18 bases between. Germline CDR1 and CDR2: MNHEY and SVGEGT. There are 17 residues in the CDR3. CDR3 loop: CASSYRSNGMGYNEQFF. Written as DNA, the CDR3 is TGTGCCAGCAGTTACCGCTCCAATGGTATGGGTTACAATGAGCAGTTCTTC.

This clonotype was recorded at least ten times. The rearrangement joins TRBV9 to TRBJ2-2; D is possibly TRBD2 (5 bases). This CDR3 comprises 13 residues. V was pared by 3 bases and J by 4 bases, with 7 bases between. The V gene's germline CDR1 is SGDLS and CDR2 YYNGEE. CDR3: CASSEDFTGELFF. The CDR3 DNA follows: TGTGCCAGCAGCGAGGACTTCACCGGGGAGCTGTTTTTT. The whole variable domain, filled in from reference TRBV9 and TRBJ2-2, reads DSGVTQTPKHLITATGQRVTLRCSPRSGDLSVYWYQQSLDQGLQFLIQYYNGEERAKGNILERFSAQQFPDLHSELNLSSLELGDSALYFCASSEDFTGELFFGEGSRLTVL.

This clonotype was picked up a small number of times. The chain carries TRBV19 and TRBJ2-1, with a possible D match to TRBD1 (6 bases). V lost 4 bases and J lost 7, with 26 bases in between. This CDR3 comprises 18 residues. The V gene's germline CDR1 is LNHDA and CDR2 SQIVND (reference sequence). CDR3 in DNA: TGTGCCAGTAGTAAGTCGAGACAGGAACACGGGTGGCCGAATGAGCAGTTCTTC. Translating it yields CASSKSRQEHGWPNEQFF.

The chain has TRBV10-2 and TRBJ1-4; the match to TRBD1 covers 9 bases. This CDR3 region has 16 residues. With 2 bases clipped from V and 10 bases from J, the junction kept 11 bases outside the gene matches. CDR1 and CDR2 from the germline V gene are WSHSY and SAAADI. The CDR3 reads CASSESTGQGRGKLFF. The CDR3, as DNA: TGCGCCAGCAGTGAGAGTACGGGACAGGGCAGGGGAAAACTGTTTTTT.